One and the same sample provided the 17 T cell receptor beta chains below, sequenced in a study of preoperative IRX-2 immunotherapy in early breast cancer. Treatment: preoperative locoregional IRX-2 cytokine immunotherapy. Profiling relied on immunoSEQ multiplex PCR, and the TCRdb table lists in-frame clones only, not all of them. The sample holds some 19,000 clones, around four fifths seen once. The sample was lymph node tissue, taken after IRX-2 immunotherapy. Source of these receptors: a human donor with breast cancer.

This clone has only one observation. The chain has TRBV11-3 and TRBJ1-1; no reliable D call. Trimming took off 5 bases at V and 0 bases at J, with 19 bases between the two ends. This CDR3 spans 17 amino acids. Germline-derived CDR1 and CDR2 are SGHNT and YENEEA. For the CDR3, the DNA is TGTGCCAGCAGCACCGGAGTAAACCGAATCATGAACACTGAAGCTTTCTTT. Amino acids: CASSTGVNRIMNTEAFF.

This chain uses TRBV11-1 with TRBJ1-5; 9 bases line up with TRBD1. V lost 3 bases and J lost 1; bases outside the gene matches: 4. The CDR3 sequence is 16 residues long. Germline CDR1 SGHAT, CDR2 FQDESV (reference sequence). The DNA for the CDR3 is TGTGCCAGCAGCTTGGGAGGGACAGGGAGCAATCAGCCCCAGCATTTT. Its translation is CASSLGGTGSNQPQHF.

This clone came up a few times. The V gene is TRBV6-8, the J gene TRBJ1-4; TRBD1 agrees at 10 bases. This CDR3 comprises 15 residues. V shed 6 bases and J 3 bases; nucleotides not matched to a gene: 4. The germline V gene encodes CDR1 MNHGY and CDR2 SAAAGT. The CDR3 DNA follows: TGTGCCAGCAGGGGACAGGGGAGGTCTAATGAAAAACTGTTTTTT. Its translation: CASRGQGRSNEKLFF.

V gene TRBV29-1 combines with J gene TRBJ1-3; the D is unclear. The ends were cut back, 0 bases at V and 0 bases at J, with 9 bases in the middle. Germline V CDR1 and CDR2: SQVTM, ANQGSEA. This CDR3 spans 15 amino acids. The chain's CDR3 is CSVEDRRNSGNTIYF. In DNA, the CDR3 is TGCAGCGTTGAAGATCGCCGGAACTCTGGAAACACCATATATTTT.

This clone was counted once. V is TRBV11-1 and J is TRBJ2-1; 9 nucleotides align to TRBD2. This CDR3 has 15 amino acids. Trimming at V came to 3 bases and at J to 4 bases, leaving 4 bases not matched to a gene. Germline loops: CDR1 SGHAT, CDR2 FQDESV (reference sequence). CDR3 nucleotides: TGTGCCAGCAGCTTGGCGGCGGGAGGGTACAATGAGCAGTTCTTC. It specifies CASSLAAGGYNEQFF. The full variable domain, with the rest looked up from reference TRBV11-1 and TRBJ2-1, is EAEVAQSPRYKITEKSQAVAFWCDPISGHATLYWYRQILGQGPELLVQFQDESVVDDSQLPKDRFSAERLKGVDSTLKIQPAELGDSAMYLCASSLAAGGYNEQFFGPGTRLTVL.

This rearrangement joins TRBV6-7 to TRBJ2-1; TRBD2 is a possible D gene (5 bases). TRBV6-7 is an open reading frame, and its role is uncertain. CDR3 length: 15 residues. Trimming removed 5 bases at V and 0 bases at J, with 11 bases between. CDR3: CASSSRDISYNEQFF. CDR3 sequence (DNA): TGTGCCAGCAGTAGCCGGGATATCTCCTACAATGAGCAGTTCTTC.

The rearrangement joins TRBV7-5 to TRBJ2-3; the tabulated D call, TRBD2, remains unverified against the DNA. TRBV7-5 is labeled a pseudogene. The CDR3 spans 19 residues. CDR3 DNA: TGTGCCAGCAGCTTAGGGAGGGGTCTATCGGTGACCGACACAGATACGCAGTATTTT. Translating it yields CASSLGRGLSVTDTDTQYF.

V gene TRBV6-8 combines with J gene TRBJ1-2, with a possible D match to TRBD1 (5 bases). V was cut by 3 bases and J by 4 bases, with 9 bases left in between. Looked up from germline, CDR1 is MNHGY and CDR2 is SAAAGT. The CDR3 loop spans 13 amino acids. DNA of the CDR3: TGTGCCAGCAGTTATATTGGGGGCTATGGCTACACCTTC. Translation: CASSYIGGYGYTF.

In its sample, this clone was seen once. The chain couples TRBV1 to TRBJ1-1; the D call in the table, TRBD1, was not verified against the DNA. TRBV1 is labeled a pseudogene. This CDR3 comprises 17 residues. CDR3: CASSQESPGIGNTEAFF. Written as DNA, the CDR3 is TGCGCCAGCAGCCAAGAAAGTCCAGGGATCGGAAACACTGAAGCTTTCTTT.

The chain links TRBV11-3 to TRBJ2-1, with TRBD2 matching 7 bases. The germline V gene encodes CDR1 SGHNT and CDR2 YENEEA. CDR3 size: 16 residues. J was trimmed by 9 bases and V by 5 bases; bases with no gene match: 16. The CDR3 region is CASSPPIGGSGGEQFF. The CDR3 DNA is TGTGCCAGCAGCCCACCCATCGGCGGGAGTGGTGGTGAGCAGTTCTTC. Variable domain in full (rest from reference TRBV11-3 and TRBJ2-1): EAGVVQSPRYKIIEKKQPVAFWCNPISGHNTLYWYLQNLGQGPELLIRYENEEAVDDSQLPKDRFSAERLKGVDSTLKIQPAELGDSAVYLCASSPPIGGSGGEQFFGPGTRLTVL.

The V gene is TRBV19, the J gene TRBJ2-1; 8 bases align to TRBD2. CDR1 and CDR2 (germline): LNHDA, SQIVND (reference sequence). CDR3 length equals 13 residues. V shed 10 bases and J 6 bases; nucleotides not matched to a gene: 8. The CDR3, as DNA: TGTGCCACCGGACTAGCACTCAGCAATGAGCAGTTCTTC. Residues: CATGLALSNEQFF.

The chain is built from TRBV28 and TRBJ1-1; D is undetermined. The length of the CDR3 is 13 residues. The germline V gene encodes CDR1 MDHEN and CDR2 SYDVKM. Between the trimmed V and J ends, which lost 2 bases and 1 base, there was a span of 5 bases. Here the CDR3 reads CASSLGPNTEAFF. The CDR3 DNA is TGTGCCAGCAGTTTAGGACCGAACACTGAAGCTTTCTTT.

V gene TRBV18 combines with J gene TRBJ1-6; maybe TRBD1 (6 bases). V dropped 3 bases and J dropped 3 bases, with 9 bases sitting between them. Germline CDR1 reads KGHSH; CDR2 reads LQKENI. The CDR3 runs to 15 residues. In nucleotides, the CDR3 is TGTGCCAGCTCACCGGAGGGGGGCTATAATTCACCCCTCCACTTT. Protein product: CASSPEGGYNSPLHF. The full variable domain, rest sourced from reference TRBV18 and TRBJ1-6, is NAGVMQNPRHLVRRRGQEARLRCSPMKGHSHVYWYRQLPEEGLKFMVYLQKENIIDESGMPKERFSAEFPKEGPSILRIQQVVRGDSAAYFCASSPEGGYNSPLHFGNGTRLTVT.

V gene TRBV6-8 combines with J gene TRBJ1-5; no reliable D call. Germline loops: CDR1 MNHGY, CDR2 SAAAGT. The CDR3 sequence is 13 residues long. Trimming pared 6 bases from V and 3 bases from J, leaving 9 bases between. CDR3 loop: CASRTLVNQPQHF. As DNA, the CDR3 is TGTGCCAGCAGGACCCTAGTCAATCAGCCCCAGCATTTT.

The J gene is TRBJ1-1, the V gene TRBV6-8; tentative D call: TRBD1 (6 bases). Looked up from germline, CDR1 is MNHGY and CDR2 is SAAAGT. Between the trimmed V and J ends, which lost 6 bases and 5 bases, there was a span of 16 bases. The CDR3 length is 14 residues. The CDR3 protein is CASSQQGWVTEAFF. The CDR3 coding sequence is TGTGCCAGCAGCCAACAGGGATGGGTTACTGAAGCTTTCTTT.

The chain carries TRBV6-8 and TRBJ1-1; D gene ambiguous. Germline CDR1 is MNHGY and CDR2 is SAAAGT. This CDR3 comprises 12 residues. Between the trimmed V and J ends, which lost 4 bases and 1 base, there was a span of 4 bases. DNA for the CDR3: TGTGCCAGCAGTTGGGGGAACACTGAAGCTTTCTTT. As protein: CASSWGNTEAFF.

The chain carries TRBV30 and TRBJ1-1; the D is unclear. The germline gives CDR1 GTSNPN, CDR2 SVGIG (reference sequence). The V end lost 3 bases, the J end lost 2 bases, and 13 bases lay between the germline ends. This CDR3 contains 14 residues. The CDR3: CAWRGPAVNTEAFF. CDR3 coding DNA: TGTGCCTGGAGAGGACCGGCCGTAAACACTGAAGCTTTCTTT.